This entry features one T cell receptor (beta chain) sequence. Its target is unknown. Clones were sequenced by immunoSEQ multiplex PCR, and TCRdb holds only the in-frame ones, with some missing. The repertoire holds around 38,000 clones, with more than 80% as singletons. These data originate in a study of brain T cells in children with intractable seizures. General study points: Pre-surgery blood may have been undersampled, hiding some clones.

The sequenced cases were selected for having the highest brain T cell transcript signatures. Sequenced material: peripheral blood, taken at surgery. This TCR came from a girl aged 2-10 years with tuberous sclerosis and intractable seizures.

As DNA, the CDR3 is TGTGCCAGCTCACGCCGGGACACTTCAACTAATGAAAAACTGTTTTTT. Protein: CASSRRDTSTNEKLFF. The chain joins TRBV18 to TRBJ1-4; D is possibly TRBD1 (6 bases). The germline V and J ends were trimmed by 4 bases and 0 bases, with 12 bases remaining between them. This CDR3 contains 16 residues. Germline CDR1 reads KGHSH; CDR2 reads LQKENI. Drawing the rest from reference TRBV18 and TRBJ1-4, the complete variable domain is NAGVMQNPRHLVRRRGQEARLRCSPMKGHSHVYWYRQLPEEGLKFMVYLQKENIIDESGMPKERFSAEFPKEGPSILRIQQVVRGDSAAYFCASSRRDTSTNEKLFFGSGTQLSVL.